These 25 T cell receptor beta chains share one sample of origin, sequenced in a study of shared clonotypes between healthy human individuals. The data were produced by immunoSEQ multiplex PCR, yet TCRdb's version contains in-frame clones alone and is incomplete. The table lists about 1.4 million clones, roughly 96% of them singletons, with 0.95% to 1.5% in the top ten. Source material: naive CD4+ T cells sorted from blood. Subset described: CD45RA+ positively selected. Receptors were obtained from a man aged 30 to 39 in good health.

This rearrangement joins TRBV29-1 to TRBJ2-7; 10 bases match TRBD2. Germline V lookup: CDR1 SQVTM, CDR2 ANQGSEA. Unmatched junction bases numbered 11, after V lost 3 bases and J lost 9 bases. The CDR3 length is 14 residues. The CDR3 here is CSVERTSGYEGQYF. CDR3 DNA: TGCAGCGTTGAGAGGACTAGCGGATACGAAGGGCAGTACTTC.

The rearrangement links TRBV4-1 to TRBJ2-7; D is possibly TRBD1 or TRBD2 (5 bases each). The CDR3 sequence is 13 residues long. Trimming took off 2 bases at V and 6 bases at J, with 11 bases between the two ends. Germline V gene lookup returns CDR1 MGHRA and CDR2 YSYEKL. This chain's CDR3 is CASSQRPGTEQYF. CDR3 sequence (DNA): TGCGCCAGCAGCCAACGCCCTGGGACCGAGCAGTACTTC.

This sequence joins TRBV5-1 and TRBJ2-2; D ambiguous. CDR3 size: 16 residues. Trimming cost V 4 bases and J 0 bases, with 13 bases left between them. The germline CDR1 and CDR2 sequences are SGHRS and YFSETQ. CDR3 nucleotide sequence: TGCGCCAGCAGCCTGCCGGATTCCGCGAACACCGGGGAGCTGTTTTTT. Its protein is CASSLPDSANTGELFF.

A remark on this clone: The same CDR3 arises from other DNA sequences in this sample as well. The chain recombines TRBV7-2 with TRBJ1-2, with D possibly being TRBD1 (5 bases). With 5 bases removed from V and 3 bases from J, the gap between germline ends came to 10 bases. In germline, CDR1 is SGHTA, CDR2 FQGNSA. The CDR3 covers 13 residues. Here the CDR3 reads CASSPGQHYGYTF. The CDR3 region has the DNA TGTGCCAGCAGCCCCGGACAACACTATGGCTACACCTTC.

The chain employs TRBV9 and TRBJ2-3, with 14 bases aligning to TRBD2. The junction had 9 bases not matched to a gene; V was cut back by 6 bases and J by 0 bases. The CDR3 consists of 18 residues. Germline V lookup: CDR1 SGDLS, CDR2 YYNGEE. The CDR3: CASTPLGLAGGSTDTQYF. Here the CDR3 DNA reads TGTGCCAGCACTCCATTAGGACTAGCGGGAGGAAGCACAGATACGCAGTATTTT.

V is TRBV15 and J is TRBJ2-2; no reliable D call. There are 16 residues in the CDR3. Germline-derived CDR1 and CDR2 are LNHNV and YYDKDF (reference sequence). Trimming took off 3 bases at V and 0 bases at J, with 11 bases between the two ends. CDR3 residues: CATSSVGYSNTGELFF. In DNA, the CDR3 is TGTGCCACCAGCAGTGTGGGGTATTCGAACACCGGGGAGCTGTTTTTT.

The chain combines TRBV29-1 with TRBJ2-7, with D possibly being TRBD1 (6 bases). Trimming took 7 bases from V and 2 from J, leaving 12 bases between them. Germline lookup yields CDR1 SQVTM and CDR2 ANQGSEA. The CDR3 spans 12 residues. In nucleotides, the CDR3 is TGCAGCGCCCAGGGGTTAACCTACGAGCAGTACTTC. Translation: CSAQGLTYEQYF.

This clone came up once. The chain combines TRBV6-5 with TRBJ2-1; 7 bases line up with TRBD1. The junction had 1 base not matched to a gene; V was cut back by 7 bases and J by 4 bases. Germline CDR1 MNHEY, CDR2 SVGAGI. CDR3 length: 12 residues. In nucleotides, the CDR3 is TGTGCCAGCAAACAGGGGTACAATGAGCAGTTCTTC. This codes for CASKQGYNEQFF.

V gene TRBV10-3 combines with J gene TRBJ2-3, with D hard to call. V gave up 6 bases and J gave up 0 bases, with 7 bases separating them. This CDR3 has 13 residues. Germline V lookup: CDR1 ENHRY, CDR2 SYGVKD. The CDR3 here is CAIRTDSTDTQYF. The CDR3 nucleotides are TGTGCCATCAGAACCGACAGCACAGATACGCAGTATTTT.

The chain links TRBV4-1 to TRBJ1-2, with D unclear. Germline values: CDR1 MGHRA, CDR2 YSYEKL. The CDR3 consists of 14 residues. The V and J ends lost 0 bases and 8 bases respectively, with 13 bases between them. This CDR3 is CASSQDTESRGYTF. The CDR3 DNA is TGCGCCAGCAGCCAAGATACGGAGTCCCGGGGCTACACCTTC.

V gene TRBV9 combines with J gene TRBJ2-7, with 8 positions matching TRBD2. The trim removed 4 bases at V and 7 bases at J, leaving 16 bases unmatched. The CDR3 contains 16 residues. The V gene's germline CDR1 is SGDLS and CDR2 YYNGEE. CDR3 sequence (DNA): TGTGCCAGCAGCCTACCTAGCCTAGCGGGTCTGGGAGAGCAGTACTTC. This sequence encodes CASSLPSLAGLGEQYF.

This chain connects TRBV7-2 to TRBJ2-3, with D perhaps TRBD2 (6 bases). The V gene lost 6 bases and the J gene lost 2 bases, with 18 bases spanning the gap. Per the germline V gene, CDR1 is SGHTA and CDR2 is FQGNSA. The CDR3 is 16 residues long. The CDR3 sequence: CASSLDGRGATDTQYF. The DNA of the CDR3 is TGTGCCAGCAGTTTGGACGGTCGCGGGGCCACAGATACGCAGTATTTT.

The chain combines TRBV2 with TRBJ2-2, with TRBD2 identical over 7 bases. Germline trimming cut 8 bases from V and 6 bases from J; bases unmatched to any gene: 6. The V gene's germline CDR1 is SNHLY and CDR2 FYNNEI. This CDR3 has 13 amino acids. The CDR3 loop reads CASGREWSGELFF. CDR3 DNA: TGTGCCAGCGGGAGGGAGTGGTCCGGGGAGCTGTTTTTT.

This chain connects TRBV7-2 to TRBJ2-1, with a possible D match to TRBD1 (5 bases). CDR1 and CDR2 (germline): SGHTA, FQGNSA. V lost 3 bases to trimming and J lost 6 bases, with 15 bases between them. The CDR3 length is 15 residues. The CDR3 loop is CASSLGPTHFNEQFF. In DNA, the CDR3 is TGTGCCAGCAGCTTGGGGCCAACCCACTTCAATGAGCAGTTCTTC.

CDR3 residues: CASSQGLRARFTDTQYF. DNA for the CDR3: TGTGCCAGCAGCCAAGGCCTCAGGGCCAGGTTCACAGATACGCAGTATTTT. The V call is TRBV14, the J call TRBJ2-3, with D maybe TRBD1 (5 bases). Germline loops: CDR1 SGHDN, CDR2 FVKESK. This CDR3 contains 17 residues. V was shortened by 1 base and J by 2 bases, with 16 bases between the two germline ends.

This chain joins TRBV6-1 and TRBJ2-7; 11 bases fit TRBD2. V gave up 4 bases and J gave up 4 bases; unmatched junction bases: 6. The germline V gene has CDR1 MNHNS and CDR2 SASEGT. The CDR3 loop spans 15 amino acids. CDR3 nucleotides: TGTGCCAGCAGTGCGGCGACTAGCGGGAAATACGAGCAGTACTTC. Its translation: CASSAATSGKYEQYF.

In nucleotides, the CDR3 is TGTGCCAGCAGGTGGCAGGGGAGCACAGATACGCAGTATTTT. Protein product: CASRWQGSTDTQYF. The chain links TRBV6-1 to TRBJ2-3, with D perhaps matching TRBD1 (6 bases). The V gene lost 6 bases and the J gene lost 0 bases, with 10 bases spanning the gap. CDR3 length: 14 residues. Germline-derived CDR1 and CDR2 are MNHNS and SASEGT.

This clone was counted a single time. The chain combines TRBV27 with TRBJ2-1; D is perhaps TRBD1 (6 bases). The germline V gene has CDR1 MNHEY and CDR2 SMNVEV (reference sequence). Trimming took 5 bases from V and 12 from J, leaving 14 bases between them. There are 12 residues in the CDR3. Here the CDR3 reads CASSKGGFRQFF. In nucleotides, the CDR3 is TGTGCCAGCAGTAAAGGGGGATTCCGGCAGTTCTTC.

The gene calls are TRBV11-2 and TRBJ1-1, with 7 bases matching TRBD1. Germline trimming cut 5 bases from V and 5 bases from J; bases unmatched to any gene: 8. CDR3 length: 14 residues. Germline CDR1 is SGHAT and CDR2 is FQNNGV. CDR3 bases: TGTGCCAGCAGCCCCACAGGGGCCGGAACTGAAGCTTTCTTT. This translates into CASSPTGAGTEAFF. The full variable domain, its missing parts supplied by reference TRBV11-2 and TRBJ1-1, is EAGVAQSPRYKIIEKRQSVAFWCNPISGHATLYWYQQILGQGPKLLIQFQNNGVVDDSQLPKDRFSAERLKGVDSTLKIQPAKLEDSAVYLCASSPTGAGTEAFFGQGTRLTVV.

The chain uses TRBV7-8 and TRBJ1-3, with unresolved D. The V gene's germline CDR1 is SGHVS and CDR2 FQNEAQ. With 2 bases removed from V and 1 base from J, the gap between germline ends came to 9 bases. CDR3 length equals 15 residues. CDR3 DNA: TGTGCCAGCAGCTTAAGGTTAGGATCTGGAAACACCATATATTTT. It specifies CASSLRLGSGNTIYF.

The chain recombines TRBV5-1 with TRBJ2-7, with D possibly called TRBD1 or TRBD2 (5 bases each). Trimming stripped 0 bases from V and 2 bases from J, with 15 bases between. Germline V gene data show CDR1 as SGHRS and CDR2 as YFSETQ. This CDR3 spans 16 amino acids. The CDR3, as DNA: TGCGCCAGCAGCTTGGGGTGGGGGTCAATAACCTACGAGCAGTACTTC. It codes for CASSLGWGSITYEQYF.

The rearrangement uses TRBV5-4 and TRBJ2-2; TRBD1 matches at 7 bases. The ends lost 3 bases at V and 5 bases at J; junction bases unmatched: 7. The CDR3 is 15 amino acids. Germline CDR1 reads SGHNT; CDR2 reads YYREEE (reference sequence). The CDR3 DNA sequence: TGTGCCAGCAGCTCCGGGACAGAGAAAACCGGGGAGCTGTTTTTT. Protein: CASSSGTEKTGELFF.

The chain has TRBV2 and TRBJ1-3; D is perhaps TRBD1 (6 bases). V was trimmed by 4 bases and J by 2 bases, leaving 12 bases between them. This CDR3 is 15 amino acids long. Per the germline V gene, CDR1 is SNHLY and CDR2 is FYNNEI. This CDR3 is CASSAGTNPGNTIYF. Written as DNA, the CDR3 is TGTGCCAGCAGTGCCGGGACAAACCCTGGAAACACCATATATTTT. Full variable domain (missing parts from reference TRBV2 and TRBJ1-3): EPEVTQTPSHQVTQMGQEVILRCVPISNHLYFYWYRQILGQKVEFLVSFYNNEISEKSEIFDDQFSVERPDGSNFTLKIRSTKLEDSAMYFCASSAGTNPGNTIYFGEGSWLTVV.

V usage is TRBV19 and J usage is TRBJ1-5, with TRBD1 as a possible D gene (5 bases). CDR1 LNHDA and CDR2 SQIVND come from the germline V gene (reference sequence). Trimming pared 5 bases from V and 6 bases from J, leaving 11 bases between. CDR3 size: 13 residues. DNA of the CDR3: TGTGCCAGTAGTCCCGGGGGTAGTCAGCCCCAGCATTTT. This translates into CASSPGGSQPQHF.

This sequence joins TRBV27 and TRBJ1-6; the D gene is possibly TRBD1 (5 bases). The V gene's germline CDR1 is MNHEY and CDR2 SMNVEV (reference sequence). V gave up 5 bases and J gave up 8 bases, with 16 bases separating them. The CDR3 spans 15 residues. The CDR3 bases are TGTGCCAGCAGTCCCGGACGGGGGGGTTATTCACCCCTCCACTTT. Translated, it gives CASSPGRGGYSPLHF.